This entry lists 17 T cell receptor beta chains sequenced from one sample in a study of cytomegalovirus exposure and HLA in healthy donors. Vbeta (60) and Jbeta (13) primers were used in the PCR. Assay: immunoSEQ multiplex PCR; the TCRdb copy retains only in-frame clones and omits some. The sample includes about 98,000 clones, approximately 74% seen only once; the top ten take 1.8%. Sequencing used PBMCs. The receptors shown here come from a male donor in good health and CMV-seronegative.

J is TRBJ2-7 and V is TRBV28, with a tentative D call TRBD1 (6 bases). This CDR3 has 13 residues. Per germline, CDR1 MDHEN and CDR2 SYDVKM. The V gene lost 6 bases and the J gene lost 0 bases, with 9 bases spanning the gap. The DNA of the CDR3 is TGTGCCAGCAGGGACAGCACCTCCTACGAGCAGTACTTC. Translated: CASRDSTSYEQYF.

This clone was seen more than once but under ten times. The V gene is TRBV6-1, the J gene TRBJ2-3; D is perhaps TRBD1 (5 bases). CDR1 and CDR2 (germline): MNHNS, SASEGT. Trimming shortened V by 4 bases and J by 0 bases, and 14 bases separated the two germline ends. This CDR3 has 16 amino acids. The CDR3 region is CASSVAYRSSTDTQYF. The CDR3 DNA reads TGTGCCAGCAGTGTCGCGTACAGGTCTAGCACAGATACGCAGTATTTT.

This chain connects TRBV5-4 to TRBJ2-1, with D possibly TRBD2 on 5 matching bases. Germline V gene lookup returns CDR1 SGHNT and CDR2 YYREEE (reference sequence). The CDR3 runs 16 residues. V lost 4 bases, J lost 0 bases, and 14 bases lay in between. DNA for the CDR3: TGTGCCAGCAGCGATACTAGGACGAGCTCCTACAATGAGCAGTTCTTC. Residues: CASSDTRTSSYNEQFF.

The J gene is TRBJ2-7, the V gene TRBV28; tentative D call: TRBD2 (6 bases). In germline, CDR1 is MDHEN, CDR2 SYDVKM. The CDR3 contains 12 residues. V gave up 7 bases and J gave up 7 bases, with 14 bases separating them. The CDR3 nucleotides read TGTGCCAGCACCAATTACGGGGGTGAGCAGTACTTC. Its translation is CASTNYGGEQYF. Full variable domain (outside the CDR3, taken from reference TRBV28 and TRBJ2-7): DVKVTQSSRYLVKRTGEKVFLECVQDMDHENMFWYRQDPGLGLRLIYFSYDVKMKEKGDIPEGYSVSREKKERFSLILESASTNQTSMYLCASTNYGGEQYFGPGTRLTVT.

This chain uses TRBV19 with TRBJ2-1; a possible D gene is TRBD1 (5 bases). The CDR3 consists of 15 residues. The germline V and J ends were trimmed by 1 base and 8 bases, with 15 bases remaining between them. The germline gives CDR1 LNHDA, CDR2 SQIVND (reference sequence). The CDR3 is CASSIGAGFLDEQFF. The CDR3 DNA reads as TGTGCCAGTAGTATAGGGGCAGGGTTTTTGGATGAGCAGTTCTTC.

The chain employs TRBV27 and TRBJ2-7, with TRBD1 as a possible D gene (6 bases). V dropped 6 bases and J dropped 6 bases, with 24 bases sitting between them. The CDR3 is 16 amino acids. Germline loops: CDR1 MNHEY, CDR2 SMNVEV (reference sequence). CDR3 sequence: CASSRAAATRGSEQYF. The CDR3 region has the DNA TGTGCCAGCAGCCGGGCCGCGGCGACCAGGGGAAGCGAGCAGTACTTC.

The chain joins TRBV28 to TRBJ2-7; 10 positions agree with TRBD1. Per germline, CDR1 MDHEN and CDR2 SYDVKM. CDR3 size: 15 residues. V was clipped by 3 bases and J by 7 bases; unmatched bases: 9. CDR3 sequence: CASSFPGQGYGEQYF. The CDR3 region has the DNA TGTGCCAGCAGTTTTCCGGGACAGGGGTACGGTGAGCAGTACTTC.

The rearrangement links TRBV7-2 to TRBJ2-1; D is uncertain. There are 15 residues in the CDR3. CDR1 is SGHTA and CDR2 is FQGNSA in the germline V gene. V shed 0 bases and J shed 7 bases, with 13 bases lying between them. CDR3 sequence: CASSLAAGVSNEQFF. The CDR3 DNA reads as TGTGCCAGCAGCTTAGCGGCTGGAGTCAGTAATGAGCAGTTCTTC.

J is TRBJ1-5 and V is TRBV27; 8 positions match TRBD1. The CDR3 length is 16 residues. V shed 5 bases and J 6 bases; nucleotides not matched to a gene: 12. Germline CDR1 reads MNHEY; CDR2 reads SMNVEV (reference sequence). The CDR3, as DNA: TGTGCCAGCAGTCCGCAGGGCGGGCAGGGGGCTCAGCCCCAGCATTTT. Amino acids: CASSPQGGQGAQPQHF.

The chain combines TRBV28 with TRBJ1-5; tentatively, D is TRBD1 (6 bases). CDR3 length: 16 amino acids. Trimming shortened V by 6 bases and J by 2 bases, and 17 bases separated the two germline ends. The germline CDR1 and CDR2 sequences are MDHEN and SYDVKM. CDR3 bases: TGTGCCAGCAGACCCTCAGGGGCGCAGGGCAATCAGCCCCAGCATTTT. Encoded protein: CASRPSGAQGNQPQHF. Full variable domain (remainder filled in from reference TRBV28 and TRBJ1-5): DVKVTQSSRYLVKRTGEKVFLECVQDMDHENMFWYRQDPGLGLRLIYFSYDVKMKEKGDIPEGYSVSREKKERFSLILESASTNQTSMYLCASRPSGAQGNQPQHFGDGTRLSIL.

The V and J genes are TRBV27 and TRBJ2-7; 11 bases are shared with TRBD2. Germline V gives CDR1 MNHEY, CDR2 SMNVEV (reference sequence). The V and J ends lost 8 bases and 5 bases, in that order; junction bases with no gene match: 11. This CDR3 is built from 15 residues. The CDR3 loop reads CASSVVLAGAHEQYF. The DNA for the CDR3 is TGTGCCAGCTCAGTCGTACTAGCGGGAGCCCACGAGCAGTACTTC.

V gene TRBV15 combines with J gene TRBJ2-7, with 7 bases lining up with TRBD2. After removal of 8 bases from V and 2 bases from J, the junction contained 6 bases not matched to a gene. This CDR3 comprises 13 residues. Per the germline V gene, CDR1 is LNHNV and CDR2 is YYDKDF (reference sequence). The CDR3 region has the DNA TGTGCCACCTCCAGGACTAGAACCTACGAGCAGTACTTC. This codes for CATSRTRTYEQYF.

CDR3 sequence: CAEGAGYGYTF. The CDR3 DNA sequence: TGTGCAGAGGGGGCGGGGTATGGCTACACCTTC. V is TRBV5-4 and J is TRBJ1-2; 7 bases align to TRBD1. The germline V gene encodes CDR1 SGHNT and CDR2 YYREEE (reference sequence). There are 11 residues in the CDR3.

The rearrangement uses TRBV6-1 and TRBJ2-7, with 11 positions matching TRBD1. Trimming took 4 bases from V and 3 from J; bases not matched to a gene: 8. This CDR3 has 16 residues. Germline V gives CDR1 MNHNS, CDR2 SASEGT. CDR3 sequence reads: CASSGGTGTGGYEQYF. The CDR3 DNA reads as TGTGCCAGCAGTGGGGGGACCGGGACAGGGGGCTACGAGCAGTACTTC.

A word on this clone: The CDR3 carries no conserved terminal phenylalanine or tryptophan, so it likely arises from a read error. The DNA is omitted, as the CDR3 cannot be located on it reliably, and the CDR3 follows TCRdb's listing. The V and J genes are TRBV28 and TRBJ2-7; TRBD2, the D gene given by the table, was not confirmed from the DNA. The CDR3 is made up of 11 amino acids, end residues included. Germline CDR1 reads MDHEN; CDR2 reads SYDVKM. CDR3 residues: CASRGGLAGVD.

This chain connects TRBV30 to TRBJ2-2, with D maybe TRBD2 (6 bases). This CDR3 is built from 15 residues. The V end was cut by 0 bases, the J end by 0 bases, with 8 bases between. CDR1 GTSNPN and CDR2 SVGIG come from the germline V gene (reference sequence). CDR3 loop: CAWSVQRANTGELFF. CDR3 nucleotide sequence: TGTGCCTGGAGTGTACAGCGGGCGAACACCGGGGAGCTGTTTTTT.

The gene calls are TRBV5-4 and TRBJ2-2; 8 positions agree with TRBD1. The ends lost 5 bases at V and 2 bases at J; junction bases unmatched: 8. The CDR3 has 16 amino acids. Germline V CDR1 and CDR2: SGHNT, YYREEE (reference sequence). The DNA of the CDR3 is TGTGCCAGCAGTAGCGACAGGGGCTCTAACACCGGGGAGCTGTTTTTT. Residues: CASSSDRGSNTGELFF.